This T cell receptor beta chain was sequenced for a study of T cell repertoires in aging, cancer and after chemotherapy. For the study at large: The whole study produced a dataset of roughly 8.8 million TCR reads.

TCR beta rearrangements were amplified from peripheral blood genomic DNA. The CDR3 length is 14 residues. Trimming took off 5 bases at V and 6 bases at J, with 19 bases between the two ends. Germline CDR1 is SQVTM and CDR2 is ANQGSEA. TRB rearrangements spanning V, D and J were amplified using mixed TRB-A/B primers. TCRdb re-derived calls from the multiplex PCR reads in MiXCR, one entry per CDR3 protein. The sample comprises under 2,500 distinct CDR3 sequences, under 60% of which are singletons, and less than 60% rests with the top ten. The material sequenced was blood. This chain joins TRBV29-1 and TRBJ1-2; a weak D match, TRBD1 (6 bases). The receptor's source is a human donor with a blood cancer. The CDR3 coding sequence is TGCAGCGTTAAAGCGGCTGGACAGCGGCATGGCTACACCTTC. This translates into CSVKAAGQRHGYTF.